The rows below give T cell receptor beta chains drawn from one sample of a study of regulatory T cells in long-lasting Graves disease. TCRdb reanalysed the multiplex PCR reads using MiXCR and keeps one entry per CDR3 protein. The sample records roughly 450,000 distinct CDR3 sequences, 20% to 30% being singletons. Sequencing used peripheral blood mononuclear cells (PBMCs), obtained when the disease was refractory, from a patient treated with antithyroid drugs. These receptors were obtained from a female donor with Graves disease. Each CDR3 is given with its conserved first and last residue. Fields, in order: J gene, V gene, D gene, clone size, CDR3 DNA, CDR3 protein. The D gene is left open where the match is weak. Expanded clones get a size class; other rows say once, few or many, or leave the size out.

j_gene: TRBJ2-5
v_gene: TRBV7-2
d_gene: .
abundance: .
CDR3nt: TGTGCCAGCAGCTCGCCATATGGGGAGACCCAGTACTTC
CDR3aa: CASSSPYGETQYF

j_gene: TRBJ2-5
v_gene: TRBV19
d_gene: TRBD1
abundance: once
CDR3nt: TGTGCCAGTGCAAGGGACAGGGCTGAGACCCAGTACTTC
CDR3aa: CASARDRAETQYF

j_gene: TRBJ1-6
v_gene: TRBV13
d_gene: .
abundance: .
CDR3nt: TGTGCCAGCAGCGTCGGACACTACTATAATTCACCCCTCCACTTT
CDR3aa: CASSVGHYYNSPLHF

j_gene: TRBJ1-3
v_gene: TRBV28
d_gene: .
abundance: .
CDR3nt: TGTGCCAGCAGTTTTTTCGGTATTTCTGGAAACACCATATATTTT
CDR3aa: CASSFFGISGNTIYF

j_gene: TRBJ1-1
v_gene: TRBV7-9
d_gene: .
abundance: once
CDR3nt: TGTGCCAGCAGCAGATCCATGGGCACTGAAGCTTTCTTT
CDR3aa: CASSRSMGTEAFF

j_gene: TRBJ2-7
v_gene: TRBV9
d_gene: .
abundance: few
CDR3nt: TGTGCCAGCAGCGGAGGGGGGACACCGGATCCCTACGAGCAGTACTTC
CDR3aa: CASSGGGTPDPYEQYF

j_gene: TRBJ1-3
v_gene: TRBV9
d_gene: TRBD1
abundance: .
CDR3nt: TGTGCCAGCAGCGTGACTTGGACAGGGGAGCTACTCGGAAACACCATATATTTT
CDR3aa: CASSVTWTGELLGNTIYF

j_gene: TRBJ2-7
v_gene: TRBV7-8
d_gene: TRBD2
abundance: many
CDR3nt: TGTGCCAGCAGCAGGTGGACTAGCGGGAGCGACGAGCAGTACTTC
CDR3aa: CASSRWTSGSDEQYF

j_gene: TRBJ2-5
v_gene: TRBV7-2
d_gene: .
abundance: .
CDR3nt: TGTGCCAGCAGCTTAGGGATTGGCGGGTCGCAAGAGACCCAGTACTTC
CDR3aa: CASSLGIGGSQETQYF

j_gene: TRBJ2-7
v_gene: TRBV20-1
d_gene: .
abundance: few
CDR3nt: TGCAGTGCTAGGGCGGCTACGCGGGTCTGGGAGCAGTACTTC
CDR3aa: CSARAATRVWEQYF

j_gene: TRBJ2-2
v_gene: TRBV28
d_gene: .
abundance: many
CDR3nt: TGTGCCAGCAGCTCCGGGACTACCGGGGAGCTGTTTTTT
CDR3aa: CASSSGTTGELFF

j_gene: TRBJ1-5
v_gene: TRBV30
d_gene: .
abundance: .
CDR3nt: TGTGCCTGGAGTGCCCCTAGGACGAATCAGCCCCAGCATTTT
CDR3aa: CAWSAPRTNQPQHF

j_gene: TRBJ2-7
v_gene: TRBV9
d_gene: TRBD1
abundance: few
CDR3nt: TGTGCCAGCAGCACGGACAGGGGGGCCGACGAGCAGTACTTC
CDR3aa: CASSTDRGADEQYF

j_gene: TRBJ2-5
v_gene: TRBV7-2
d_gene: TRBD2
abundance: .
CDR3nt: TGTGCCAGCAGCTTAATGCATTGGGCGGGAGCTAATGAAGAGACCCAGTACTTC
CDR3aa: CASSLMHWAGANEETQYF

j_gene: TRBJ2-7
v_gene: TRBV9
d_gene: TRBD1
abundance: .
CDR3nt: TGTGCCAGCAGCGTAGAGGGACAGGCGAACCCCTACGAGCAGTACTTC
CDR3aa: CASSVEGQANPYEQYF

j_gene: TRBJ2-5
v_gene: TRBV27
d_gene: TRBD2
abundance: .
CDR3nt: TGTGCCAGCTCTTCGGGAGGGTCATCGGAGACCCAGTACTTC
CDR3aa: CASSSGGSSETQYF

j_gene: TRBJ2-2
v_gene: TRBV6-1
d_gene: .
abundance: .
CDR3nt: TGTGCCAGTCACCGGGCCATTCAGCACGGGGAGCTGTTTTTT
CDR3aa: CASHRAIQHGELFF

j_gene: TRBJ1-1
v_gene: TRBV20-1
d_gene: TRBD1
abundance: few
CDR3nt: TGCAGTGCCTTAATGCCGGGACAGGGGGCCACTGAAGCTTTCTTT
CDR3aa: CSALMPGQGATEAFF

j_gene: TRBJ1-1
v_gene: TRBV10-3
d_gene: .
abundance: many
CDR3nt: TGTGCCATCAGTGGACAACAGGGGAACACTGAAGCTTTCTTT
CDR3aa: CAISGQQGNTEAFF

j_gene: TRBJ1-3
v_gene: TRBV29-1
d_gene: .
abundance: .
CDR3nt: TGCAGCGTTGCTCATGGGGCAGTTGGAAACACCATATATTTT
CDR3aa: CSVAHGAVGNTIYF

j_gene: TRBJ1-1
v_gene: TRBV12-3/TRBV12-4
d_gene: .
abundance: .
CDR3nt: TGTGCCAGCAGTCCCCCGGGTGGAGGGGGGGGCACTGAAGCTTTCTTT
CDR3aa: CASSPPGGGGGTEAFF

j_gene: TRBJ2-1
v_gene: TRBV20-1
d_gene: .
abundance: .
CDR3nt: TGCAGTGCTCCAGACAGCCAAGGGCCTTACAATGAGCAGTTCTTC
CDR3aa: CSAPDSQGPYNEQFF

j_gene: TRBJ1-2
v_gene: TRBV28
d_gene: TRBD1
abundance: .
CDR3nt: TGTGCCAGCAGTGGATTGGGGACAGGGGGCGGCTATGGCTACACCTTC
CDR3aa: CASSGLGTGGGYGYTF

j_gene: TRBJ1-2
v_gene: TRBV6-1
d_gene: TRBD1
abundance: many
CDR3nt: TGTGCCAGCAGTGAAGGACAGGGGTATGGTGGCTACACCTTC
CDR3aa: CASSEGQGYGGYTF

j_gene: TRBJ2-2
v_gene: TRBV7-9
d_gene: TRBD1
abundance: .
CDR3nt: TGTGCCAGCAGCCCGACCGGGACAGGCGGCGGGGAGCTGTTTTTT
CDR3aa: CASSPTGTGGGELFF

j_gene: TRBJ2-2
v_gene: TRBV7-9
d_gene: .
abundance: .
CDR3nt: TGTGCCAGCAGCCCGGAGTTTGGGGCGTATGGCACCGGGGAGCTGTTTTTT
CDR3aa: CASSPEFGAYGTGELFF

j_gene: TRBJ2-7
v_gene: TRBV27
d_gene: TRBD2
abundance: .
CDR3nt: TGTGCCAGCAGTGGGCTAGCGGATTCCTACGAGCAGTACTTC
CDR3aa: CASSGLADSYEQYF

j_gene: TRBJ2-7
v_gene: TRBV5-1
d_gene: TRBD2
abundance: few
CDR3nt: TGCGCCAGCAGCTTGGCAACTAGCGGGAGCTCCTACGAGCAGTACTTC
CDR3aa: CASSLATSGSSYEQYF

j_gene: TRBJ2-3
v_gene: TRBV5-1
d_gene: .
abundance: .
CDR3nt: TGCGCCAGCAGCGCGGTTCCGGGAGCAGATACGCAGTATTTT
CDR3aa: CASSAVPGADTQYF

j_gene: TRBJ2-7
v_gene: TRBV4-1
d_gene: TRBD2
abundance: few
CDR3nt: TGCGCCAGCAGCCAGCCGACTAGCGGGACCTACGAGCAGTACTTC
CDR3aa: CASSQPTSGTYEQYF

j_gene: TRBJ2-5
v_gene: TRBV7-3
d_gene: .
abundance: .
CDR3nt: TGTGCCAGCAGCCTGAGCGGGTACGATCAAGAGACCCAGTACTTC
CDR3aa: CASSLSGYDQETQYF

j_gene: TRBJ2-5
v_gene: TRBV3-1
d_gene: .
abundance: .
CDR3nt: TGTGCCAGCAGCTACAGGACAAGGCCCCAAGAGACCCAGTACTTC
CDR3aa: CASSYRTRPQETQYF

j_gene: TRBJ2-1
v_gene: TRBV2
d_gene: TRBD2
abundance: few
CDR3nt: TGTGCCAGCAGTGTAGGAACTAGCGGGAGCTATGGGCAGTTCTTC
CDR3aa: CASSVGTSGSYGQFF

j_gene: TRBJ2-5
v_gene: TRBV20-1
d_gene: .
abundance: many
CDR3nt: TGCAGTGCCCACCCGGGCAGCAAAGAGACCCAGTACTTC
CDR3aa: CSAHPGSKETQYF

j_gene: TRBJ2-1
v_gene: TRBV20-1
d_gene: TRBD2
abundance: .
CDR3nt: TGCAGTCCGAGCGGGACTAGAGGGTACAATGAGCAGTTCTTC
CDR3aa: CSPSGTRGYNEQFF

j_gene: TRBJ2-7
v_gene: TRBV28
d_gene: TRBD1
abundance: few
CDR3nt: TGTGCCAGCAGTTTAATACAGGGGGCGGGGGAGCAGTACTTC
CDR3aa: CASSLIQGAGEQYF

j_gene: TRBJ2-7
v_gene: TRBV19
d_gene: .
abundance: .
CDR3nt: TGTGCCAGTAGTATACGTCAAGGAAGCTCCTACGAGCAGTACTTC
CDR3aa: CASSIRQGSSYEQYF

j_gene: TRBJ2-5
v_gene: TRBV20-1
d_gene: .
abundance: few
CDR3nt: TGCAGTGCTTCACACGGTGAGACCCAGTACTTC
CDR3aa: CSASHGETQYF

j_gene: TRBJ1-2
v_gene: TRBV12-3/TRBV12-4
d_gene: TRBD1
abundance: many
CDR3nt: TGTGCCAGCAGTACCGGGACAGGGGTTTATGGCTACACCTTC
CDR3aa: CASSTGTGVYGYTF

j_gene: TRBJ2-7
v_gene: TRBV14
d_gene: .
abundance: .
CDR3nt: TGTGCCAGCAGCCCGAGACAGGAAACCTACGAGCAGTACTTC
CDR3aa: CASSPRQETYEQYF

j_gene: TRBJ2-2
v_gene: TRBV5-6
d_gene: .
abundance: .
CDR3nt: TGTGCCAGCAGCTTTGTGGGTCCGAACACCGGGGAGCTGTTTTTT
CDR3aa: CASSFVGPNTGELFF

j_gene: TRBJ1-3
v_gene: TRBV10-3
d_gene: .
abundance: .
CDR3nt: TGTGCCATCTCCGCCACGTCTGGAAACACCATATATTTT
CDR3aa: CAISATSGNTIYF

j_gene: TRBJ1-1
v_gene: TRBV12-3/TRBV12-4
d_gene: .
abundance: many
CDR3nt: TGTGCCAGCAGTTTGATGGGTAGCACTGAAGCTTTCTTT
CDR3aa: CASSLMGSTEAFF

j_gene: TRBJ2-2
v_gene: TRBV25-1
d_gene: TRBD2
abundance: .
CDR3nt: TGTGCCAGCAGTTCAGCGGGAGTAAGCGGGGAGCTGTTTTTT
CDR3aa: CASSSAGVSGELFF

j_gene: TRBJ1-1
v_gene: TRBV19
d_gene: .
abundance: few
CDR3nt: TGTGCCAGTAGTATCGCCTCCCGTGTCACTGAAGCTTTCTTT
CDR3aa: CASSIASRVTEAFF